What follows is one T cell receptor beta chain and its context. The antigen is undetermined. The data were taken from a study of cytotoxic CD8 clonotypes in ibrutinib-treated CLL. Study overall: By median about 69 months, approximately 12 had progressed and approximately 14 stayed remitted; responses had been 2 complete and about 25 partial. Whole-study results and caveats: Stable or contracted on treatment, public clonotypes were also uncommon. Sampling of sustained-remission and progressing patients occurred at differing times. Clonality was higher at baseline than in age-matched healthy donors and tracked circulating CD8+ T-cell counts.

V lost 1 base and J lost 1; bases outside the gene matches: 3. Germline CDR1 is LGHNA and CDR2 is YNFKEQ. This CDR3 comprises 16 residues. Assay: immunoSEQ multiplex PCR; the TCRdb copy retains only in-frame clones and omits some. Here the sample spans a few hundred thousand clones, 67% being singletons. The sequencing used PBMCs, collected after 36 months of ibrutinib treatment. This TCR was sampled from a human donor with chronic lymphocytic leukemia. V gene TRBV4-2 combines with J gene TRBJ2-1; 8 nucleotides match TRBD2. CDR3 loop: CASSQVRGGSYNEQFF. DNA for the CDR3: TGTGCCAGCAGCCAAGTACGGGGGGGTTCCTACAATGAGCAGTTCTTC.